This T cell receptor beta chain was sequenced during a study of Graves' ophthalmopathy and Graves' hyperthyroidism. The sample holds many counts of this clonotype. The CDR3 totals 14 residues. V dropped 0 bases and J dropped 4 bases, with 11 bases sitting between them. In germline, CDR1 is SGDLS, CDR2 YYNGEE. Investigators amplified TCR beta CDR3 regions from RNA transcripts. An initial RT-PCR round employing HTBI primers preceded a second-round multiplex PCR. TCRdb called the multiplex PCR reads again in MiXCR, with one record for every CDR3 protein. The data hold about 400,000 distinct CDR3 sequences, with 15% to 19% observed a single time.

Sequencing input: peripheral blood. The origin of this receptor is a young woman with stable Graves' hyperthyroidism. The chain employs TRBV9 and TRBJ2-7; the D gene is possibly TRBD1 (5 bases). CDR3 loop: CASSVGARAYEQYF. The CDR3 DNA sequence: TGTGCCAGCAGCGTAGGGGCCAGGGCTTACGAGCAGTACTTC.